The clone carrying this TCR beta chain has just a few counts. The antigen is not known. V shed 0 bases and J shed 7 bases, with 15 bases lying between them. This CDR3 region has 16 residues. Germline V gene lookup returns CDR1 MGHRA and CDR2 YSYEKL. The source of the sample is a study of beta chain features in type 1 diabetes. Every isolated RNA sample was fully reverse transcribed, so sequencing captured expressed TCRB transcripts. Naive, central memory and regulatory T cell samples came to a mean of about 4 million reads. Profiled with immunoSEQ multiplex PCR; TCRdb holds only in-frame clones, not every one. The sample holds some 230,000 clones, more than 9% seen once. Findings of the study overall: Any HLA type influence on TCRB rearrangement was left unresolved here.

The TCR comes from a woman aged 18-35 years in good health. This chain links TRBV4-1 with TRBJ1-4; a possible D gene is TRBD1 (5 bases). The sample consisted of naive CD4+ T cells from blood. The CDR3 DNA reads TGCGCCAGCAGCCAAGATGGGGCGGGGACCCCTGAAAAACTGTTTTTT. It translates to CASSQDGAGTPEKLFF.